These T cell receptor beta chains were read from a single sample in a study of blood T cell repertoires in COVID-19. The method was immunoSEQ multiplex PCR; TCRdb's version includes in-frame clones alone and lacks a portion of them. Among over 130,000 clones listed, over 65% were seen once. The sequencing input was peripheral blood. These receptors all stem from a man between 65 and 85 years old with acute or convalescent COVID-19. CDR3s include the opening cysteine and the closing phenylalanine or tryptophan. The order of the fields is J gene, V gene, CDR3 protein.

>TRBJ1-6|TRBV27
CASSFGGGLSSYNSPLHF
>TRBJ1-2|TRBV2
CASSSPGQINYGYTF
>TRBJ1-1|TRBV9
CASSPGQGHPTEAFF
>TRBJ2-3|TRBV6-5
CASSYPQTSTDTQYF
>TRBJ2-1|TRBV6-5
CASSLAGENNEQFF
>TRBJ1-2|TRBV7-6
CASSFPPQGTGGYTF
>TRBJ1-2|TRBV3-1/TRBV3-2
CASSQPGRGAGGDYGYTF
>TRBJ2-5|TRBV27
CASSSTVGGQGSNQYF
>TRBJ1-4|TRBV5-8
CASSLGEQVGEKLFF
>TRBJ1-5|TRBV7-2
CASSPDIGVPQHF
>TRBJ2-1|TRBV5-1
CASSSGLAGVNEQFF
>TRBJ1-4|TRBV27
CASSFGRFSEKLFF
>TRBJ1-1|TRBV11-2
CASSFSRNTEAFF
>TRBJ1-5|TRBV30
CAWKEAGGLSNQPQHF
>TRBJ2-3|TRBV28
CASNDRGWTSGTTTQYF
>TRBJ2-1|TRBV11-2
CASSQGQGAYNEQFF
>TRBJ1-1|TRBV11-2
CASSLSRLNTEAFF
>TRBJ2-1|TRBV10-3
CAISGDSSYNEQFF
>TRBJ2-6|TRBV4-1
CASSQEEPGRAGANVLTF
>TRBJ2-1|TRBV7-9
CASSRRGAGGEGDEQFF
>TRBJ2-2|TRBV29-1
CSVSIGGGLTGELFF
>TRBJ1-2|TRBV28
CASSVGQYYGYTF
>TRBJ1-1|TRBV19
CASSLDRGNTEAFF
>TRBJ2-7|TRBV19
CASSNPGLSSYEQYF
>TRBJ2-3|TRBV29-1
CSVEGGQGADTQYF
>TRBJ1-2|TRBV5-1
CASSLGQANYGYTF
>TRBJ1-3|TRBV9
CASSSLPAGGNTIYF
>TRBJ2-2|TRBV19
CASRSGAITGELFF
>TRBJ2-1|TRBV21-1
CASSTLPGTSNEQFF
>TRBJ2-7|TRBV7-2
CASSGSGGASYEQYF
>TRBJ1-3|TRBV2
CASSSTPRSGNTIYF
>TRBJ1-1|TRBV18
CASSQGQGNTEAFF
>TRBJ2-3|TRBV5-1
CASSLEGSTDTQYF
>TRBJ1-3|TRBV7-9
CASSQRGLSSGNTIYF
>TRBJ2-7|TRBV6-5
CASSHRGFEQYF
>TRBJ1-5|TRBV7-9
CASSTTGGNQPQHF
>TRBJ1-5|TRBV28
CASSTGSVSNQPQHF
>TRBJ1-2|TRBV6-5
CASSSPGGNYGYTF
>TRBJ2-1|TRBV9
CASSVEGAHNEQFF
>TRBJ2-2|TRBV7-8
CASSSSQVPTGELFF
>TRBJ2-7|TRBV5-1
CASSLEGQGFHEQYF
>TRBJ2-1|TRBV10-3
CAISAGTSGNDEQFF
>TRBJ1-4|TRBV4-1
CASSQELRTGFHPTNEKLFF
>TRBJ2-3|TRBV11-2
CASSLDPGPRRTDTQYF
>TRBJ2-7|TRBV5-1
CASSLVTGIGEQYF
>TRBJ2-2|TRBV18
CASSPLQGMSTGELFF